A single T cell receptor beta chain is shown here with its context. Its antigen is currently not known. Qualities for individual bases were not recorded, and no much larger clone is one base off. This sample was included in a study of CD8 T cells in Susac syndrome (dated 2019 in TCRdb). As for the study more broadly: Of the Susac syndrome patients who were sequenced, about 6 had clinically active disease and 8 or 9 were in clinical remission. At the time of blood withdrawal, Susac syndrome patients were either therapy-naive, taking corticosteroids (with some also receiving IVIg), or on IVIg alone. Whether CD8+ T cell activation and differentiation in Susac syndrome was antigen driven was tested using repertoire sequencing.

RNA was extracted using the RNeasy kit, and 0.5 to 1 microgram was reverse transcribed with random hexamers. The immunoSEQ multiplex PCR assay, which covers 54 Vbeta and 13 Jbeta segments, was used to amplify TCR beta CDR3 regions. Bias from PCR amplification was corrected by using a synthetic template baseline for primer optimization and for computational correction. The study's processing was this. Reads were annotated to V, D and J genes according to IMGT and were analyzed with immunoSEQ Analyzer, with only productive sequences retained. Clonality was calculated as one minus the Shannon entropy normalized by log2 of the number of productive unique sequences. For each patient and control, public and private clones were evaluated among the 100 most prevalent clones. Clones were defined as Susac-specific if absent from the healthy and MS cohorts, from 1052 published viral clones and from other ImmuneACCESS disease sequences. In-frame beta chains were kept once TCRdb had trimmed the public reads at Q25 with fastp and called clones with MiXCR. Every entry covers one CDR3 protein and lists the most common genes and DNA from its rows. TCRdb, rather than the study authors, made the V and J calls. The sample includes under 200,000 distinct CDR3 sequences, with approximately 96% observed a single time. Clones ranked in the top ten supply around 0.096% of the sample.

Beyond this particular receptor, the publication reports: In patients with Susac syndrome, the CD4+ T cell repertoire showed no detectable clonal expansion. The number of individuals in the TCR sequencing and HLA analysis was recognized as being relatively small.

Germline trimming amounts to 4 bases on V and 4 bases on J, with 3 as the count of junction bases outside the gene matches. According to the germline V gene (reference sequence), CDR1 reads LGHDT and CDR2 reads YNNKEL. The CDR3 runs 13 residues from the cysteine to the phenylalanine. Only the CDR3 DNA is retained, 39 bases long and in frame from the first base. Peripheral blood CD8+ and CD4+ T cells from healthy donors, Susac syndrome patients and multiple sclerosis patients were profiled by high-throughput TCR beta sequencing. Recently defined diagnostic criteria for definite or probable disease were met by the Susac syndrome patients. Bulk CD8+ and CD4+ T cells were purified by magnetic negative isolation, while CD8+ TEMRA cells were enriched using FACS. Blood was collected in EDTA tubes and processed within 24 hours, with PBMCs isolated through density gradient centrifugation. PBMCs intended for TCR sequencing were cryopreserved in liquid nitrogen and were subsequently thawed in a 37 degrees C water bath. A purity of at least 90% was achieved for sorted or isolated CD4+, CD8+ and CD8+ TEMRA cells.

The sequencing input was CD4+ T cells from PBMCs. This chain is built from TRBV3-1 and TRBJ1-2; a stretch of 7 junction bases matches TRBD1. The sequence derives from a human donor with Susac syndrome. At the DNA level, the sequence is TGTGCCAGCAGCCCGACAGGGCGCTATGGCTACACCTTC. Its amino acids are CASSPTGRYGYTF.